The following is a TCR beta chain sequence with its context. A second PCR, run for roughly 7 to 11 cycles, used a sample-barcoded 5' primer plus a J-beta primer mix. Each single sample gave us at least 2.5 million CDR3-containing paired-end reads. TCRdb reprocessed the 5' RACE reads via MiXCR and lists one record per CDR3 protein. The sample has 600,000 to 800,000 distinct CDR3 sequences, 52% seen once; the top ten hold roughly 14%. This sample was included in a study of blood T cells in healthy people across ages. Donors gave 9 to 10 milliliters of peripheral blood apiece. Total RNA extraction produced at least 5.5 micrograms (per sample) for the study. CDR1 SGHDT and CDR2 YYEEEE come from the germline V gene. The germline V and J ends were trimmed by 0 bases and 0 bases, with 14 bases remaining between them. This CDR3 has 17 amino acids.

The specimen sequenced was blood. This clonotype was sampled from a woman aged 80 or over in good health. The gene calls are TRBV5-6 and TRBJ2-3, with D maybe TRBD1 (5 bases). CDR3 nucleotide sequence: TGTGCCAGCAGCTTGGGGGGCAACAGGATAAGCACAGATACGCAGTATTTT. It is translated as CASSLGGNRISTDTQYF.